The clone carrying this TCR beta chain has only a few counts. The CDR3 is 13 residues long. CDR1 MNHNY and CDR2 SVGAGI come from the germline V gene (reference sequence). Trimming left V 10 bases short and J 0 bases short, with 10 bases between. Sorting with CD45RO/CCR7/CD25/CD127/CD95/CD27 yielded naive, central memory, regulatory and stem-like memory CD4+ cells. Reverse transcribing all isolated RNA meant expressed TCRB transcripts were sequenced. Measured with immunoSEQ multiplex PCR; TCRdb has only the in-frame clones, and not every one. The sample lists about 900,000 clones, 15% to 20% seen once, with around 0.02% in the top ten. The source of the sample is a study of beta chain features in type 1 diabetes.

The receptor was derived from a woman in her late teens or twenties in good health. Sequencing input: naive CD4+ T cells from blood. J is TRBJ2-1 and V is TRBV6-6; D uncertain. The CDR3 region has the DNA TGTGCCACCCGGAAAAGCTCCTACAATGAGCAGTTCTTC. Its translation: CATRKSSYNEQFF.